The T cell receptor beta chain described here comes from a study of blood T cell repertoires in COVID-19. The wider study: Whether acute or convalescent, the COVID-19 samples came from the United States, Italy and Spain.

The repertoire was sequenced with immunoSEQ multiplex PCR; TCRdb's copy has only in-frame clones and lacks some. The sample includes 300,000 or so clones, approximately 84% of them seen just once. The length of the CDR3 is 16 residues. Germline CDR1 reads LNHDA; CDR2 reads SQIVND (reference sequence). The V end lost 5 bases, the J end lost 0 bases, and 11 bases lay between the germline ends. This receptor was taken from a woman aged 18 to 35 who had recovered from COVID-19. V and J are TRBV19 and TRBJ2-6; D unresolved. Material: PBMCs or T cells enriched from blood (not recorded which). CDR3 sequence reads: CASSSYAHSGANVLTF. CDR3 DNA sequence: TGTGCCAGTAGTTCCTATGCCCACTCTGGGGCCAACGTCCTGACTTTC.